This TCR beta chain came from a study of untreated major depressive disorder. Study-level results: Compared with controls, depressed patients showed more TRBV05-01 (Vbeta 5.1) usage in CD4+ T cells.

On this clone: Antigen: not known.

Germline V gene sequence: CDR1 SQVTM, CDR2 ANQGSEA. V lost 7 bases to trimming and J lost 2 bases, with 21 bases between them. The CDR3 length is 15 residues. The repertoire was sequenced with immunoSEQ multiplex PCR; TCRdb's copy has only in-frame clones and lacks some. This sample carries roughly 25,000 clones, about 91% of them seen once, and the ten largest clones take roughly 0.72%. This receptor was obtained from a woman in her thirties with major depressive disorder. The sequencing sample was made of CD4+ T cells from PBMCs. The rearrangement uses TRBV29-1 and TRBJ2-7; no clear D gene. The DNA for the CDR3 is TGCAGCGCGAGTGGTGTTACGGGTGCTACCTACGAGCAGTACTTC. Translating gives CSASGVTGATYEQYF.